This T cell receptor beta chain came from a study of cytomegalovirus exposure and HLA in healthy donors. The PCR contained 60 Vbeta and 13 Jbeta primers. Here immunoSEQ multiplex PCR was the method, and the copy in TCRdb shows in-frame clones only, minus some. This sample contains 38,000 or so clones. Germline lookup yields CDR1 SNHLY and CDR2 FYNNEI. The V end lost 3 bases, the J end lost 4 bases, and 9 bases lay between the germline ends. The CDR3 has 14 amino acids. The TCR comes from a man aged 35 to 55 in good health and CMV-seropositive. The sample consisted of PBMCs. The V and J genes are TRBV2 and TRBJ1-4; D unresolved. The CDR3 sequence is CASSERRYNEKLFF. DNA for the CDR3: TGTGCCAGCAGTGAGCGGCGGTATAATGAAAAACTGTTTTTT.